This T cell receptor (beta chain) came from a study of CD8 T cells in Susac syndrome. For this clonotype: Its antigen is currently unknown.

V was clipped by 6 bases and J by 7 bases; unmatched bases: 7. The CDR3 sequence is 13 residues long. Per the germline V gene, CDR1 is GTSNPN and CDR2 is SVGIG (reference sequence). TEMRA cells underwent FACS enrichment and CD8+ and CD4+ T cells underwent negative isolation. Study-level points and caveats: Clonal expansion was not seen in any Susac syndrome CD4+ T cell repertoire.

RNA totalling about 0.5 to 1 ug underwent reverse transcription with random hexamers. TCRdb itself ran the immunoSEQ multiplex PCR reads through MiXCR, one entry per CDR3 protein. The sample has about 190,000 distinct CDR3 sequences, roughly 90% seen once. The receptor's source is a human donor with Susac syndrome. V is TRBV30 and J is TRBJ2-1, with TRBD1 matching 9 bases. What was sequenced was CD4+ T cells from PBMCs. The CDR3 region has the DNA TGTGCCTGCGGACAGGGGTTCGTGAATGAGCAGTTCTTC. It is translated as CACGQGFVNEQFF.